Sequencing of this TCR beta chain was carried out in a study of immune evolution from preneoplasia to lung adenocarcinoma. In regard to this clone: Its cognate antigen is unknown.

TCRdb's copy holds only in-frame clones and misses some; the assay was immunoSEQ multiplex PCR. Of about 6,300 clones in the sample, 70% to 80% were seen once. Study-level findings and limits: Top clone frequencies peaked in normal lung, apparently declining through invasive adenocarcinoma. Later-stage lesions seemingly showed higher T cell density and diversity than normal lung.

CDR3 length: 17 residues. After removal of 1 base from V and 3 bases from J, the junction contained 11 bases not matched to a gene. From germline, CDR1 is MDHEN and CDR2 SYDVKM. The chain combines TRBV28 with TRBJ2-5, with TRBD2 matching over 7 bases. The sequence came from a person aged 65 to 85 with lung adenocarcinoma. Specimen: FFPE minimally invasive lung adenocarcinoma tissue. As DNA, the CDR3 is TGTGCCAGCAGTTTATACACGACTAGCTTTCTCGAAGAGACCCAGTACTTC. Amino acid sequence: CASSLYTTSFLEETQYF.